Listed here is a single TCR beta chain. The data are from a study of Ad26.COV2.S vaccination and SARS-CoV-2 variants. For the study at large: Ad26.COV2.S, an intramuscular injection, was given once or twice 56 days apart.

The CDR3 length is 19 residues. Per the germline V gene, CDR1 is LNHDA and CDR2 is SQIVND (reference sequence). The V gene end was trimmed by 5 bases and the J gene end by 3 bases; junction bases not matched to a gene: 18. Sequencing used immunoSEQ multiplex PCR; TCRdb keeps in-frame clones, though not all of them. Here the sample spans hundreds of thousands of clones, about nine tenths being singletons. The treatment denotes: some 19 received Ad26.COV2.S at low or high dose, single or two shots; a few received placebo; per-sample allocation not given. Specimens were obtained on day 63 following the first vaccine or placebo injection.

This clonotype originated in a person between 18 and 65 years old who received the Ad26.COV2.S COVID-19 vaccine or a placebo. The sequencing here drew on peripheral blood, taken in a trial of Ad26.COV2.S vaccine versus placebo. V gene TRBV19 combines with J gene TRBJ1-5; 8 nucleotides line up with TRBD1. CDR3 loop: CASSLRTILPGQDNQPQHF. For the CDR3, the DNA is TGTGCCAGTAGTCTAAGAACAATACTGCCGGGACAGGACAATCAGCCCCAGCATTTT.